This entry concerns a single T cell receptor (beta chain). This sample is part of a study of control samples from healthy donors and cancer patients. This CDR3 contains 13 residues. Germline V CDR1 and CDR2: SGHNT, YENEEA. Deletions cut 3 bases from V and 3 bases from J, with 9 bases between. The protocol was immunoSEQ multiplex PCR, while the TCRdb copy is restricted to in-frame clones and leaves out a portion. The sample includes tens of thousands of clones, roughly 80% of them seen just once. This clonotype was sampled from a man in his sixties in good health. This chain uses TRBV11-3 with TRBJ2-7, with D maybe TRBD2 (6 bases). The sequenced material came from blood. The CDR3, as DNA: TGTGCCAGCAGCTTGGGGGAGGACTACGAGCAGTACTTC. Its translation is CASSLGEDYEQYF.